This TCR beta chain appears in the sequencing data of a study of cytomegalovirus exposure and HLA in healthy donors. This clone came up a few times. Its matching antigen is unknown. This CDR3 contains 17 residues. The V gene's germline CDR1 is SGHTA and CDR2 FQGNSA. The V and J ends lost 7 bases and 4 bases, in that order; junction bases with no gene match: 12. Broader study findings: In vitro data verified a few CMV-associated chains as specific for CMV antigens.

The PCR employed 60 Vbeta primers together with 13 Jbeta primers. The assay was immunoSEQ multiplex PCR, and TCRdb's table has in-frame clones only and misses some. The sample lists 100,000 to 150,000 clones, approximately 71% seen once, with more than 3% in the top ten. The material sequenced was PBMCs. The clonotype originates from a woman in her fifties or sixties in good health and CMV-seronegative. The chain carries TRBV7-2 and TRBJ2-2; 10 bases agree with TRBD2. The chain's CDR3 is CASKPTLAGGPTGELFF. The CDR3 DNA reads as TGTGCCAGCAAACCTACCTTAGCGGGAGGTCCCACCGGGGAGCTGTTTTTT.